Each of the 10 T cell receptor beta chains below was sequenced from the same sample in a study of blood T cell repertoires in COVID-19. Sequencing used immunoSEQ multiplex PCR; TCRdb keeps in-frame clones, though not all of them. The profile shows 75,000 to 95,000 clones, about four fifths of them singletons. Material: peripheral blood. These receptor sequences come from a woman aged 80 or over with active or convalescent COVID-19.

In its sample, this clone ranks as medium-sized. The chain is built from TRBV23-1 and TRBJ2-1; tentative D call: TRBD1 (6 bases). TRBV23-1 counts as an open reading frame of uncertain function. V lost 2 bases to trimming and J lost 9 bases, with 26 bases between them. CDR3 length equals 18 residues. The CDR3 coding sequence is TGCGCCAGCAGTCAACCCCGAATAGCAGGGGAATTGAAGGGTGAGCAGTTCTTC. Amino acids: CASSQPRIAGELKGEQFF.

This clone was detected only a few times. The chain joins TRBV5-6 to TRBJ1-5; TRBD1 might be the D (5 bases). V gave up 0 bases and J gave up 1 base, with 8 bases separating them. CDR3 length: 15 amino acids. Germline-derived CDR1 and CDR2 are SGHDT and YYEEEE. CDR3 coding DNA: TGTGCCAGCAGCTTGGCTGGGGCGAGCAATCAGCCCCAGCATTTT. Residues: CASSLAGASNQPQHF.

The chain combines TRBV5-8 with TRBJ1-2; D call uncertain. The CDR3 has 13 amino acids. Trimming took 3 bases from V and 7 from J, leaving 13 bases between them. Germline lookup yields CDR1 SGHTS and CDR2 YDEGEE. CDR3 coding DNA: TGTGCCAGCAGCTCGGACTTCCCGGTTGGCTACACCTTC. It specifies CASSSDFPVGYTF.

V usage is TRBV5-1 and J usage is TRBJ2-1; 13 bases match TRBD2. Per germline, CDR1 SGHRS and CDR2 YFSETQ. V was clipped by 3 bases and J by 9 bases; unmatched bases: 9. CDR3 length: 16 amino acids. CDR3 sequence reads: CASSWDELAGGLEQFF. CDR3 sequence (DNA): TGCGCCAGCAGCTGGGACGAACTAGCGGGAGGGCTTGAGCAGTTCTTC.

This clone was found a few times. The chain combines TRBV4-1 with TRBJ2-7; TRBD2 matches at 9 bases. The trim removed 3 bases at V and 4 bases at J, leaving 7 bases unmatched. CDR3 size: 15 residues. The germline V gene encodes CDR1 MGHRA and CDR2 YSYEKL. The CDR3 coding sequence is TGCGCCAGCAGCCAGGAGACTAGCGGAGCTTACGAGCAGTACTTC. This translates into CASSQETSGAYEQYF.

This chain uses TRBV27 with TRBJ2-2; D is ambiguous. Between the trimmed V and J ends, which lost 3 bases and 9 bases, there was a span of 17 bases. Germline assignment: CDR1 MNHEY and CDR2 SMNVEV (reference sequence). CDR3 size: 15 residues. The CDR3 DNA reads TGTGCCAGCAGTTTGTCCCCGGGTCTACTCTGGGAGCTGTTTTTT. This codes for CASSLSPGLLWELFF.

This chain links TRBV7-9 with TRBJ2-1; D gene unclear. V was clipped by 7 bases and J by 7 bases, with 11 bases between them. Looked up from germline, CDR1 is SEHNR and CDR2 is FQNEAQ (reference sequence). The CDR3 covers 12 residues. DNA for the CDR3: TGTGCCAGCACCCAACGGTGGAATGAGCAGTTCTTC. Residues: CASTQRWNEQFF.

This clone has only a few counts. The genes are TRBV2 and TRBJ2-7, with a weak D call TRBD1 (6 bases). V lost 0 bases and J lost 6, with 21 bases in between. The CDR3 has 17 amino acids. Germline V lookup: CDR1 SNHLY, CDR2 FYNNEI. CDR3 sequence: CASSEAGQSLGQAEQYF. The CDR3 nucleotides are TGTGCCAGCAGTGAAGCAGGACAGTCCTTGGGGCAAGCCGAGCAGTACTTC. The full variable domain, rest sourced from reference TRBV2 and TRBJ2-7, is EPEVTQTPSHQVTQMGQEVILRCVPISNHLYFYWYRQILGQKVEFLVSFYNNEISEKSEIFDDQFSVERPDGSNFTLKIRSTKLEDSAMYFCASSEAGQSLGQAEQYFGPGTRLTVT.

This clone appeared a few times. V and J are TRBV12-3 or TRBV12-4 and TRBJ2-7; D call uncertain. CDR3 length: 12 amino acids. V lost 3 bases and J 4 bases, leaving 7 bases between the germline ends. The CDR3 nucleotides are TGTGCCAGCAGTTTTCTACCTTACGAGCAGTACTTC. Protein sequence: CASSFLPYEQYF.

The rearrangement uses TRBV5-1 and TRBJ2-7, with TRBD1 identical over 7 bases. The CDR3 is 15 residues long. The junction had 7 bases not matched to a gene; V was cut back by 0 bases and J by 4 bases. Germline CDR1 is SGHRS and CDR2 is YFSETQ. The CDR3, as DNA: TGCGCCAGCAGCTTGGTTCAAGGGGGCCTGTACGAGCAGTACTTC. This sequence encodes CASSLVQGGLYEQYF.